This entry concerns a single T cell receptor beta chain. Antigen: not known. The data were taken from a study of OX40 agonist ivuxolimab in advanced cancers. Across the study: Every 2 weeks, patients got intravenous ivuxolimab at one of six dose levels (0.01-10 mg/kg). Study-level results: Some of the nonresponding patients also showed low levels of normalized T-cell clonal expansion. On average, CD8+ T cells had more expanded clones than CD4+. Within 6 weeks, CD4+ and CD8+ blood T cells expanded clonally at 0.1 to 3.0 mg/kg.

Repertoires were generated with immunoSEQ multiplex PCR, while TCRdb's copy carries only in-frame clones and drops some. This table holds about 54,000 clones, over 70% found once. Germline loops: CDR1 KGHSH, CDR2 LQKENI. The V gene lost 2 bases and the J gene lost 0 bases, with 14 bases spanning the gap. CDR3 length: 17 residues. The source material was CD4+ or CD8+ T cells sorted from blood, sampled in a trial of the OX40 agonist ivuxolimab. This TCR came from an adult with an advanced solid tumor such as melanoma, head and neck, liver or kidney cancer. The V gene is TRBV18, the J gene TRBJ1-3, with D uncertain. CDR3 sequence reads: CASSPREMNLSGNTIYF. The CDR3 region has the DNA TGTGCCAGCTCACCAAGGGAAATGAACCTCTCTGGAAACACCATATATTTT.